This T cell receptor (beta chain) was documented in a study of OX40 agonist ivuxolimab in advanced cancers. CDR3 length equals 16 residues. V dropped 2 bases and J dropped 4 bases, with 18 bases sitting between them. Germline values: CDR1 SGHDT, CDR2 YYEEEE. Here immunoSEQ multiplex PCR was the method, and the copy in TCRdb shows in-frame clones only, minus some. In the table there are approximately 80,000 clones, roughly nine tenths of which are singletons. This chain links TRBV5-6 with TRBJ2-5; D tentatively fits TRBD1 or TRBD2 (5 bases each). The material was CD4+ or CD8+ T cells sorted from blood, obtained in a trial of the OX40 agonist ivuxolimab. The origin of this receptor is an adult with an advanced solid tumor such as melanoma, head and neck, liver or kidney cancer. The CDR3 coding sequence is TGTGCCAGCAGCTTCACCACCCGGGGCTTGGGAGAGACCCAGTACTTC. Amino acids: CASSFTTRGLGETQYF.